This T cell receptor (beta chain) was identified in a study of T cell repertoires in cytomegalovirus infection. Study details: TCR beta signatures that were public indicated CMV infection and matching HLA type. Study results and caveats: In two of eight donors, the top clonotype was HLA-C-restricted CMV-specific. Summed public TCR beta family frequency identified CMV carriers bearing the relevant HLA.

With V trimmed by 5 bases and J by 0 bases, 14 bases remained unmatched. Germline V gene sequence: CDR1 SGHVS, CDR2 FNYEAQ. CDR3 length: 18 amino acids. MiXCR, run by TCRdb on the reads, gives a single entry per CDR3 protein. In the table there are some 480,000 distinct CDR3 sequences, roughly a third of which are singletons. About this clonotype itself: Its antigen is as yet unknown.

V gene TRBV7-6 combines with J gene TRBJ2-7; 9 bases are a match to TRBD1. This TCR derives from a human donor in good health (CMV status not recorded). Some clones in this sample may be carry-over from other donors' samples. The specimen was cultured PBMCs, collected from culture after CMV antigen stimulation. This chain's CDR3 is CASSPVPTGTGSSYEQYF. CDR3 DNA: TGTGCCAGCAGCCCGGTTCCCACCGGGACAGGGAGCTCCTACGAGCAGTACTTC. The variable domain in full, completed from reference TRBV7-6 and TRBJ2-7, reads GAGVSQSPRYKVTKRGQDVALRCDPISGHVSLYWYRQALGQGPEFLTYFNYEAQQDKSGLPNDRFSAERPEGSISTLTIQRTEQRDSAMYRCASSPVPTGTGSSYEQYFGPGTRLTVT.